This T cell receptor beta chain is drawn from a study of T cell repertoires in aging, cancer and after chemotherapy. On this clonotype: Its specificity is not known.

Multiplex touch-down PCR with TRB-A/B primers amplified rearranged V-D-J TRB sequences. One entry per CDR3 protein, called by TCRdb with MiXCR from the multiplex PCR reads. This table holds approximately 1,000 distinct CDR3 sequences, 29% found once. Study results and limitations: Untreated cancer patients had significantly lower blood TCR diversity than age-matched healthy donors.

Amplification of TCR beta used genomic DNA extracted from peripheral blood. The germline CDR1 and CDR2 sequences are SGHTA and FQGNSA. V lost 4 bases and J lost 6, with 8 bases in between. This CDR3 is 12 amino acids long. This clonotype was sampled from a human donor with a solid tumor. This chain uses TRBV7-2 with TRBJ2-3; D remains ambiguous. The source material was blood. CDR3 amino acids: CASSSRGDTQYF. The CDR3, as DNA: TGTGCCAGCAGCTCCCGTGGGGATACGCAGTATTTT.